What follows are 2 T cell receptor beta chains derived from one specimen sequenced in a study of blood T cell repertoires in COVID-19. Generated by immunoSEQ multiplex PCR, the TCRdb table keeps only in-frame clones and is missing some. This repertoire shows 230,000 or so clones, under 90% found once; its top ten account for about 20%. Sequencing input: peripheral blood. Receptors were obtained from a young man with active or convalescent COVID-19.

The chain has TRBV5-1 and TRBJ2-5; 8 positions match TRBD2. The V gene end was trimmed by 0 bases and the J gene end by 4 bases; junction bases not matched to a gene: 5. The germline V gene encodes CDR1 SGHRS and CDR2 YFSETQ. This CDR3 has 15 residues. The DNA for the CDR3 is TGCGCCAGCAGCTTGGTAGGGACTAGAGGAGAGACCCAGTACTTC. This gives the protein CASSLVGTRGETQYF. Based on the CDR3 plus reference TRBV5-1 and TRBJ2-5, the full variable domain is KAGVTQTPRYLIKTRGQQVTLSCSPISGHRSVSWYQQTPGQGLQFLFEYFSETQRNKGNFPGRFSGRQFSNSRSEMNVSTLELGDSALYLCASSLVGTRGETQYFGPGTRLLVL.

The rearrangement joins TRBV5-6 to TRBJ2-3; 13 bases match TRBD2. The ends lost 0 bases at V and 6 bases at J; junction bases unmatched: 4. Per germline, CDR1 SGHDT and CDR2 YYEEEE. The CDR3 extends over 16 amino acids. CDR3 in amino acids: CASSLGTSGSGDTQYF. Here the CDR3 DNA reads TGTGCCAGCAGCTTGGGGACTAGCGGGAGTGGTGATACGCAGTATTTT.